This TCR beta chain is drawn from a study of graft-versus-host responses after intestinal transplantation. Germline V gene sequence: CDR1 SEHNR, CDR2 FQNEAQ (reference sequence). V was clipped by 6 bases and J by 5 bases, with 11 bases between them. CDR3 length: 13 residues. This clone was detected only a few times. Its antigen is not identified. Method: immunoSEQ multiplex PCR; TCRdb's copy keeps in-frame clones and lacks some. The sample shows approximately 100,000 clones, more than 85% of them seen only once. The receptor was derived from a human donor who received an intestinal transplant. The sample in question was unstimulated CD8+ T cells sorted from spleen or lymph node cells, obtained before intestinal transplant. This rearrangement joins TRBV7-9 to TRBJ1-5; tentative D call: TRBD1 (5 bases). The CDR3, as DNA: TGTGCCAGCAGTTCGACAGCCTATCAGCCCCAGCATTTT. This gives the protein CASSSTAYQPQHF.